The entry below describes one T cell receptor (beta chain). Next came a second PCR, run for about 7 to 12 cycles, which used a sample-barcoded 5' primer along with a J-beta primer mix. The authors tagged each cDNA molecule using a template-switch adaptor with 12 random nucleotides. TCRdb called the 5' RACE reads again in MiXCR, with one record for every CDR3 protein. The sample includes about 800,000 distinct CDR3 sequences, around 25% of them seen just once. The sample comes from a study of blood T cells in healthy people across ages. CDR1 is DFQATT and CDR2 is SNEGSKA in the germline V gene (reference sequence). The junction had 13 bases not matched to a gene; V was cut back by 0 bases and J by 1 base. This CDR3 comprises 19 residues. No fewer than 6 million PBMCs went into each sample. The same data also went into a second study, on T cells of mothers and their children.

The origin of this receptor is a boy younger than 18 in good health. The gene calls are TRBV20-1 and TRBJ2-5; TRBD2 agrees at 11 bases. Sequenced: blood. CDR3 in amino acids: CSARDPSGLAGGPQETQYF. CDR3 nucleotides: TGCAGTGCTAGAGACCCGAGTGGTCTAGCGGGAGGTCCCCAAGAGACCCAGTACTTC.